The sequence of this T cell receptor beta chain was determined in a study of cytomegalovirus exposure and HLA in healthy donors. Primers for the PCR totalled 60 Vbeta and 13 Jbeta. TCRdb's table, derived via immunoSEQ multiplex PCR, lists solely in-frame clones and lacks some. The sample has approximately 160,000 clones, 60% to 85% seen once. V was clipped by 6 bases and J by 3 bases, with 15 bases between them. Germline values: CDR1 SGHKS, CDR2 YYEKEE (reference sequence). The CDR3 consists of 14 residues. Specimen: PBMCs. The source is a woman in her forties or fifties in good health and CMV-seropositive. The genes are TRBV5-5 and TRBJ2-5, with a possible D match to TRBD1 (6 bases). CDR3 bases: TGTGCCAGCAAACCCGGTGGGGACAAAGAGACCCAGTACTTC. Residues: CASKPGGDKETQYF. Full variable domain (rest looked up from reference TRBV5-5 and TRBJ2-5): DAGVTQSPTHLIKTRGQQVTLRCSPISGHKSVSWYQQVLGQGPQFIFQYYEKEERGRGNFPDRFSARQFPNYSSELNVNALLLGDSALYLCASKPGGDKETQYFGPGTRLLVL.